Below, 21 T cell receptor beta chains from the same sample are listed, as sequenced in a study of blood T cell repertoires in COVID-19. Sequencing used immunoSEQ multiplex PCR; TCRdb keeps in-frame clones, though not all of them. There are around 81,000 clones in the sample; approximately 86% occur only once, and 7% to 8% lies in the top ten. The sample was peripheral blood. These receptors were obtained from a man between 70 and 80 years old with acute or convalescent COVID-19.

CDR3 sequence (DNA): TGTGCCACCAGGGAGACAGGGGGGCTTGTCAATGAGCAGTTCTTC. It yields the protein CATRETGGLVNEQFF. The rearrangement links TRBV24-1 to TRBJ2-1; TRBD1 agrees at 9 bases. Germline V gene lookup returns CDR1 KGHDR and CDR2 SFDVKD. This CDR3 has 15 amino acids. With 7 bases clipped from V and 6 bases from J, the junction kept 9 bases outside the gene matches.

V usage is TRBV4-1 and J usage is TRBJ1-2, with D perhaps TRBD1 (5 bases). In germline, CDR1 is MGHRA, CDR2 YSYEKL. The length of the CDR3 is 16 residues. Trimming took 1 base from V and 9 from J, leaving 21 bases between them. CDR3 DNA sequence: TGCGCCAGCAGCCAAGGGGGTTCCTTGAGCCCAGGGCGCTACACCTTC. Encoded protein: CASSQGGSLSPGRYTF.

This chain uses TRBV18 with TRBJ2-3; D might be TRBD2 (5 bases). Germline V gene data show CDR1 as KGHSH and CDR2 as LQKENI. The CDR3 runs 13 residues. Trimming stripped 2 bases from V and 8 bases from J, with 11 bases between. The CDR3 nucleotides read TGTGCCAGCTCACCAGCCCCGGAGGTTACGCAGTATTTT. Its protein is CASSPAPEVTQYF. The full variable domain, in which reference TRBV18 and TRBJ2-3 provide the parts outside the CDR3, is NAGVMQNPRHLVRRRGQEARLRCSPMKGHSHVYWYRQLPEEGLKFMVYLQKENIIDESGMPKERFSAEFPKEGPSILRIQQVVRGDSAAYFCASSPAPEVTQYFGPGTRLTVL.

The chain has TRBV19 and TRBJ2-1, with D tentatively TRBD1 (5 bases). This CDR3 contains 15 residues. The germline gives CDR1 LNHDA, CDR2 SQIVND (reference sequence). V was clipped by 5 bases and J by 0 bases, with 11 bases between them. CDR3 coding DNA: TGTGCCAGTAGTGACAGTTCTAGCTCCTACAATGAGCAGTTCTTC. Translation: CASSDSSSSYNEQFF.

This chain joins TRBV28 and TRBJ1-6, with 9 bases identical to TRBD1. Germline CDR1 and CDR2: MDHEN and SYDVKM. The CDR3 length is 15 residues. Trimming at V came to 5 bases and at J to 7 bases, leaving 6 bases not matched to a gene. For the CDR3, the DNA is TGTGCCAGCAGTACGCCCGGGACAGGGAATTCACCCCTCCACTTT. Translated: CASSTPGTGNSPLHF.

This clone was recorded once. The genes are TRBV5-1 and TRBJ2-7, with 9 nucleotides matching TRBD1. Germline V lookup: CDR1 SGHRS, CDR2 YFSETQ. CDR3 length: 15 amino acids. The V segment lost 1 base and the J segment 5 bases; nucleotides outside the gene matches: 7. The CDR3 loop is CASSLRARDRDEQYF. DNA of the CDR3: TGCGCCAGCAGCTTGCGGGCCCGGGACAGGGACGAGCAGTACTTC.

This chain connects TRBV5-1 to TRBJ2-4, with 7 bases lining up with TRBD1. The CDR3 extends over 15 amino acids. Trimming took 6 bases from V and 3 from J; bases not matched to a gene: 9. Looked up from germline, CDR1 is SGHRS and CDR2 is YFSETQ. The CDR3 DNA follows: TGCGCCAGCACCCCAGGGGGAACGGGCAAAAACATTCAGTACTTC. Translation: CASTPGGTGKNIQYF.

This chain uses TRBV9 with TRBJ2-7; D is unresolved. Trimming took off 0 bases at V and 2 bases at J, with 9 bases between the two ends. The germline V gene encodes CDR1 SGDLS and CDR2 YYNGEE. The CDR3 length is 14 residues. CDR3 DNA sequence: TGTGCCAGCAGCGTAGCCGGGTCTACCTACGAGCAGTACTTC. This translates into CASSVAGSTYEQYF.

J is TRBJ2-7 and V is TRBV3-1 (or the pseudogene TRBV3-2); the D gene is possibly TRBD2 (5 bases). Trimming left V 4 bases short and J 2 bases short, with 30 bases between. This CDR3 is 20 amino acids long. Per the germline V gene, CDR1 is LGHDT and CDR2 is YNNKEL (reference sequence). Here the CDR3 DNA reads TGTGCCAGCAGCCGCAAACCTCCCCACCCGAGCGGCCCCTTTACCTACGAGCAGTACTTC. It translates to CASSRKPPHPSGPFTYEQYF.

J is TRBJ2-3 and V is TRBV24-1; weak D call: TRBD2 (6 bases). Per the germline V gene, CDR1 is KGHDR and CDR2 is SFDVKD. Trimming shortened V by 1 base and J by 5 bases, and 12 bases separated the two germline ends. The CDR3 runs to 15 residues. Here the CDR3 reads CATSDFGSGRDTQYF. The CDR3 nucleotides are TGTGCCACCAGTGATTTCGGGAGCGGTAGAGATACGCAGTATTTT.

The chain employs TRBV28 and TRBJ2-7; 9 positions agree with TRBD1. Trimming at V came to 6 bases and at J to 5 bases, leaving 11 bases not matched to a gene. Germline CDR1 and CDR2: MDHEN and SYDVKM. CDR3 length: 15 amino acids. This CDR3 reads CASRTTGTGNNEQYF. CDR3 nucleotide sequence: TGTGCCAGCAGAACGACCGGGACAGGGAATAACGAGCAGTACTTC.

This chain links TRBV19 with TRBJ2-7, with TRBD2 identical over 8 bases. This CDR3 is 16 amino acids long. Germline V gives CDR1 LNHDA, CDR2 SQIVND (reference sequence). Germline trimming cut 5 bases from V and 2 bases from J; bases unmatched to any gene: 11. DNA of the CDR3: TGTGCCAGTAGTCCCCGGGGTAGCGGGATAACCTACGAGCAGTACTTC. Translation: CASSPRGSGITYEQYF.

The genes are TRBV5-6 and TRBJ2-7; no clear D. This CDR3 comprises 16 residues. Per the germline V gene, CDR1 is SGHDT and CDR2 is YYEEEE. Trimming cost V 0 bases and J 3 bases, with 16 bases left between them. The CDR3 nucleotides are TGTGCCAGCAGCTTGGCCAGATCAATTTCAAACTACGAGCAGTACTTC. Translated: CASSLARSISNYEQYF. Full variable domain (missing parts from reference TRBV5-6 and TRBJ2-7): DAGVTQSPTHLIKTRGQQVTLRCSPKSGHDTVSWYQQALGQGPQFIFQYYEEEERQRGNFPDRFSGHQFPNYSSELNVNALLLGDSALYLCASSLARSISNYEQYFGPGTRLTVT.

CDR3 loop: CASSLAAGWAGYTF. The CDR3 bases are TGTGCCAGCAGCTTAGCGGCAGGGTGGGCTGGCTACACCTTC. The chain combines TRBV7-8 with TRBJ1-2; TRBD1 might be the D (5 bases). Trimming shortened V by 0 bases and J by 7 bases, and 12 bases separated the two germline ends. This CDR3 has 14 residues. Germline assignment: CDR1 SGHVS and CDR2 FQNEAQ.

The chain has TRBV18 and TRBJ2-7, with 7 positions matching TRBD1. Germline CDR1 and CDR2: KGHSH and LQKENI. The CDR3 extends over 12 amino acids. After removal of 4 bases from V and 4 bases from J, the junction contained 1 base not matched to a gene. The CDR3 DNA sequence: TGTGCCAGCTCACGACAGGGTTACGAGCAGTACTTC. It specifies CASSRQGYEQYF.

CDR3 sequence (DNA): TGTGCCAGTTCGACTAGCGGGGGCCACAATGAGCAGTTCTTC. Protein product: CASSTSGGHNEQFF. The V call is TRBV19, the J call TRBJ2-1; 12 nucleotides line up with TRBD2. CDR1 LNHDA and CDR2 SQIVND come from the germline V gene (reference sequence). This CDR3 has 14 residues. The V segment lost 8 bases and the J segment 5 bases; nucleotides outside the gene matches: 4.

This chain uses TRBV19 with TRBJ2-2, with 7 bases matching TRBD1. CDR3 size: 15 residues. CDR1 is LNHDA, CDR2 SQIVND, per germline (reference sequence). J lost 6 bases, V lost 6 bases, and 10 bases had no gene match. The CDR3 loop reads CASSPPVGGSGELFF. Written as DNA, the CDR3 is TGTGCCAGTAGCCCTCCGGTAGGGGGCTCCGGGGAGCTGTTTTTT.

The V and J genes are TRBV7-2 and TRBJ1-1; 8 bases match TRBD1. V shed 5 bases and J 6 bases; nucleotides not matched to a gene: 8. Per germline, CDR1 SGHTA and CDR2 FQGNSA. The CDR3 runs to 14 residues. CDR3 sequence (DNA): TGTGCCAGCAGCCAAAGGACAGGGAGGCCTGAAGCTTTCTTT. Amino acids: CASSQRTGRPEAFF.

The chain links TRBV7-2 to TRBJ1-1; no definite D call. The CDR3 contains 14 residues. Germline V gene sequence: CDR1 SGHTA, CDR2 FQGNSA. V was shortened by 3 bases and J by 0 bases, with 8 bases between the two germline ends. Here the CDR3 reads CASSLQLVNTEAFF. For the CDR3, the DNA is TGTGCCAGCAGCTTGCAACTAGTGAACACTGAAGCTTTCTTT.

This chain joins TRBV9 and TRBJ1-6; D is perhaps TRBD1 (5 bases). CDR3 length: 14 residues. The V end lost 0 bases, the J end lost 7 bases, and 8 bases lay between the germline ends. The germline V gene encodes CDR1 SGDLS and CDR2 YYNGEE. The CDR3 coding sequence is TGTGCCAGCAGCGTAGCCAGGGCCAATTCACCCCTCCACTTT. This sequence encodes CASSVARANSPLHF. The whole variable domain, remainder taken from reference TRBV9 and TRBJ1-6, is DSGVTQTPKHLITATGQRVTLRCSPRSGDLSVYWYQQSLDQGLQFLIQYYNGEERAKGNILERFSAQQFPDLHSELNLSSLELGDSALYFCASSVARANSPLHFGNGTRLTVT.

V gene TRBV6-5 combines with J gene TRBJ1-4; no reliable D call. Trimming shortened V by 4 bases and J by 8 bases, and 14 bases separated the two germline ends. The CDR3 is 14 residues long. Germline loops: CDR1 MNHEY, CDR2 SVGAGI. CDR3 protein: CASSSAPPGEKLFF. The CDR3 DNA sequence: TGTGCCAGCAGTTCCGCCCCCCCGGGGGAAAAACTGTTTTTT.